This section outlines one TCR beta chain sequence together with its context. The antigen is not known. Only in-frame clones appear in the TCRdb table, and some are missing; sequencing was by immunoSEQ multiplex PCR. Here the sample spans 60,000 to 80,000 clones, 92% being singletons. The data are from a study of OX40 agonist ivuxolimab in advanced cancers. Whole-study context: Patients received intravenous ivuxolimab every 2 weeks at 0.01 to 10 mg/kg. Partial responses were seen in three patients, one with hepatocellular carcinoma and two with cutaneous melanoma. Study results and limitations: Nonresponders included some who also had low normalized T-cell clonal expansion.

CDR1 and CDR2 from the germline V gene are LNHDA and SQIVND (reference sequence). CDR3 length: 15 amino acids. V gave up 4 bases and J gave up 6 bases; unmatched junction bases: 7. J is TRBJ2-1 and V is TRBV19; the match to TRBD1 covers 9 bases. The sample in question was CD4+ or CD8+ T cells sorted from blood, obtained in a trial of the OX40 agonist ivuxolimab. This sequence originates from an adult with an advanced solid tumor such as melanoma, head and neck, liver or kidney cancer. CDR3 in amino acids: CASSTGQGRTNEQFF. The CDR3 DNA reads TGTGCCAGTAGTACGGGACAGGGTAGGACCAATGAGCAGTTCTTC.